The 27 T cell receptor beta chains below were found in one sample sequenced in a study of shared clonotypes between healthy human individuals. CD45RO-negative, CCR7-selected cells formed the naive CD8 fraction, which excluded terminally differentiated effector memory CD45RA+ cells. The protocol was immunoSEQ multiplex PCR, while the TCRdb copy is restricted to in-frame clones and leaves out a portion. There are roughly 2,000,000 clones in the sample; around 95% occur only once, and approximately 1.6% lies in the top ten. The sample taken for sequencing was naive CD8+ T cells from PBMCs. These receptor sequences come from a man younger than 35 in good health. Some clones in this sample may be carry-over from other donors' samples.

V usage is TRBV19 and J usage is TRBJ1-1, with unresolved D. Looked up from germline, CDR1 is LNHDA and CDR2 is SQIVND (reference sequence). Trimming removed 2 bases at V and 3 bases at J, with 13 bases between. CDR3 length equals 15 residues. In nucleotides, the CDR3 is TGTGCCAGTAGTATAAGACGGCAGCTGGACACTGAAGCTTTCTTT. Residues: CASSIRRQLDTEAFF.

The chain employs TRBV7-9 and TRBJ2-1, with 9 bases fitting TRBD2. The CDR3 length is 14 residues. Unmatched junction bases numbered 7, after V lost 5 bases and J lost 8 bases. Germline CDR1 reads SEHNR; CDR2 reads FQNEAQ (reference sequence). CDR3 DNA: TGTGCCAGCAGCCCCGGACTAGCGAGGGATGAGCAGTTCTTC. Amino acid sequence: CASSPGLARDEQFF.

The chain couples TRBV29-1 to TRBJ1-2; 7 nucleotides agree with TRBD1. CDR3 length equals 14 residues. Germline V gene lookup returns CDR1 SQVTM and CDR2 ANQGSEA. Trimming cost V 6 bases and J 3 bases; bases outside gene matches: 10. CDR3 region: CSVRSTGLDYGYTF. The CDR3 nucleotides are TGCAGCGTGAGATCGACAGGGCTGGACTATGGCTACACCTTC.

The chain carries TRBV23-1 and TRBJ2-7, with 10 bases lining up with TRBD1. TRBV23-1 is an ORF; its function is uncertain. The V segment lost 2 bases and the J segment 2 bases; nucleotides outside the gene matches: 15. The CDR3 extends over 19 amino acids. The CDR3 is CASSQNGTGVRAGAYEQYF. The CDR3, as DNA: TGCGCCAGCAGTCAAAACGGGACAGGGGTTCGGGCGGGAGCCTACGAGCAGTACTTC.

The rearrangement uses TRBV7-9 and TRBJ2-1; 15 nucleotides align to TRBD2. CDR3 length: 16 residues. V gave up 4 bases and J gave up 7 bases; unmatched junction bases: 5. The germline CDR1 and CDR2 sequences are SEHNR and FQNEAQ (reference sequence). CDR3 sequence reads: CASSSGTSGRRNEQFF. The CDR3 nucleotides are TGTGCCAGCAGCTCCGGGACTAGCGGGAGGAGGAATGAGCAGTTCTTC.

J is TRBJ2-1 and V is TRBV7-9; 9 nucleotides match TRBD2. J lost 4 bases, V lost 5 bases, and 6 bases had no gene match. The CDR3 covers 15 residues. Germline CDR1 reads SEHNR; CDR2 reads FQNEAQ (reference sequence). In nucleotides, the CDR3 is TGTGCCAGCAGCCCAGCTAGCGGGATTTACAATGAGCAGTTCTTC. Amino acid sequence: CASSPASGIYNEQFF. The full variable domain, its missing parts supplied by reference TRBV7-9 and TRBJ2-1, is DTGVSQNPRHKITKRGQNVTFRCDPISEHNRLYWYRQTLGQGPEFLTYFQNEAQLEKSRLLSDRFSAERPKGSFSTLEIQRTEQGDSAMYLCASSPASGIYNEQFFGPGTRLTVL.

The J gene is TRBJ2-1, the V gene TRBV7-2; the D gene is possibly TRBD2 (5 bases). The germline CDR1 and CDR2 sequences are SGHTA and FQGNSA. V dropped 4 bases and J dropped 0 bases, with 7 bases sitting between them. The CDR3 extends over 14 amino acids. The CDR3 DNA is TGTGCCAGCAGCTACGGGGTCTCCTACAATGAGCAGTTCTTC. It codes for CASSYGVSYNEQFF. Full variable domain (rest looked up from reference TRBV7-2 and TRBJ2-1): GAGVSQSPSNKVTEKGKDVELRCDPISGHTALYWYRQSLGQGLEFLIYFQGNSAPDKSGLPSDRFSAERTGGSVSTLTIQRTQQEDSAVYLCASSYGVSYNEQFFGPGTRLTVL.

This chain's CDR3 is CASSPVRSSGNTIYF. The CDR3 nucleotides read TGTGCCAGCAGCCCCGTTCGGAGCTCTGGAAACACCATATATTTT. The chain carries TRBV7-2 and TRBJ1-3; D is unclear. CDR3 length: 15 residues. V gave up 5 bases and J gave up 0 bases, with 11 bases separating them. CDR1 and CDR2 (germline): SGHTA, FQGNSA.

The gene calls are TRBV11-3 and TRBJ1-1; perhaps TRBD1 as D (6 bases). CDR1 and CDR2 (germline): SGHNT, YENEEA. The length of the CDR3 is 12 residues. The ends were cut back, 2 bases at V and 9 bases at J, with 10 bases in the middle. In DNA, the CDR3 is TGTGCCAGCAGCTTAAGGGGGGGGCAAGCTTTCTTT. Translation gives CASSLRGGQAFF. Full variable domain (outside the CDR3, taken from reference TRBV11-3 and TRBJ1-1): EAGVVQSPRYKIIEKKQPVAFWCNPISGHNTLYWYLQNLGQGPELLIRYENEEAVDDSQLPKDRFSAERLKGVDSTLKIQPAELGDSAVYLCASSLRGGQAFFGQGTRLTVV.

The CDR3: CASSYSKSGEQYF. The CDR3 DNA follows: TGTGCCAGCAGTTACTCGAAGAGCGGCGAGCAGTACTTC. This chain joins TRBV6-6 and TRBJ2-7, with D perhaps TRBD2 (5 bases). CDR3 length equals 13 residues. From germline, CDR1 is MNHNY and CDR2 SVGAGI (reference sequence). V was cut by 0 bases and J by 6 bases, with 9 bases left in between.

The gene calls are TRBV7-3 and TRBJ2-1, with TRBD2 matching 8 bases. V dropped 5 bases and J dropped 0; count of bases not matched to a gene: 3. The CDR3 totals 15 residues. Germline V gene sequence: CDR1 SGHTA, CDR2 FQGTGA. The CDR3 sequence: CASSALAGSYNEQFF. CDR3 bases: TGTGCCAGCAGCGCTCTAGCGGGCTCCTACAATGAGCAGTTCTTC.

This clone was detected only once. The chain combines TRBV9 with TRBJ2-3, with 8 bases lining up with TRBD2. The length of the CDR3 is 17 residues. V shed 3 bases and J 2 bases; nucleotides not matched to a gene: 11. The germline V gene has CDR1 SGDLS and CDR2 YYNGEE. The CDR3 DNA reads TGTGCCAGCAGCGATCCCCCCACGGGAGGGTACACAGATACGCAGTATTTT. Translating gives CASSDPPTGGYTDTQYF. The variable domain in full, with the rest retrieved from reference TRBV9 and TRBJ2-3, is DSGVTQTPKHLITATGQRVTLRCSPRSGDLSVYWYQQSLDQGLQFLIQYYNGEERAKGNILERFSAQQFPDLHSELNLSSLELGDSALYFCASSDPPTGGYTDTQYFGPGTRLTVL.

This chain links TRBV7-9 with TRBJ2-3; the D gene is possibly TRBD2 (5 bases). Between the trimmed V and J ends, which lost 8 bases and 2 bases, there was a span of 14 bases. The CDR3 length is 14 residues. The V gene's germline CDR1 is SEHNR and CDR2 FQNEAQ (reference sequence). This chain's CDR3 is CASRTRFDTDTQYF. CDR3 DNA: TGTGCCAGCCGCACTAGATTCGACACAGATACGCAGTATTTT.

The chain carries TRBV27 and TRBJ2-1, with TRBD1 matching 11 bases. CDR3 length: 15 amino acids. After removal of 3 bases from V and 7 bases from J, the junction contained 5 bases not matched to a gene. The V gene's germline CDR1 is MNHEY and CDR2 SMNVEV (reference sequence). This CDR3 is CASSFGTGGVNEQFF. As DNA, the CDR3 is TGTGCCAGCAGTTTTGGGACAGGGGGAGTAAATGAGCAGTTCTTC.

This clone was recorded only once. V and J are TRBV5-1 and TRBJ1-1; D possibly corresponds to TRBD1 (5 bases). The CDR3 covers 14 residues. Per germline, CDR1 SGHRS and CDR2 YFSETQ. The V end was cut by 4 bases, the J end by 4 bases, with 14 bases between. The CDR3 DNA reads TGCGCCAGCAGCACATACGCTGGGGGCACTGAAGCTTTCTTT. This codes for CASSTYAGGTEAFF.

This CDR3 reads CASSEGTGDNEQFF. DNA for the CDR3: TGTGCCAGCAGTGAAGGGACAGGGGACAATGAGCAGTTCTTC. The chain links TRBV2 to TRBJ2-1, with 9 bases fitting TRBD1. Germline-derived CDR1 and CDR2 are SNHLY and FYNNEI. This CDR3 has 14 amino acids. The trim removed 1 base at V and 5 bases at J, leaving 0 bases unmatched.

V gene TRBV11-2 combines with J gene TRBJ2-1; 9 bases align to TRBD2. This CDR3 spans 16 amino acids. J lost 11 bases, V lost 0 bases, and 11 bases had no gene match. Germline CDR1 reads SGHAT; CDR2 reads FQNNGV. CDR3 in amino acids: CASSLDGSDSGSKQFF. As DNA, the CDR3 is TGTGCCAGCAGCTTAGATGGCAGTGATAGCGGGAGTAAGCAGTTCTTC.

The chain has TRBV11-3 and TRBJ2-6; D gene unclear. V lost 5 bases and J lost 5, with 25 bases in between. The CDR3 runs 19 residues. Germline V CDR1 and CDR2: SGHNT, YENEEA. The CDR3 reads CASSQRTRERQSRANVLTF. Here the CDR3 DNA reads TGTGCCAGCAGCCAACGAACCAGAGAACGACAAAGTCGGGCCAACGTCCTGACTTTC.

The chain's CDR3 is CASSDDRAVSGNTIYF. Written as DNA, the CDR3 is TGTGCCAGCAGTGACGACAGGGCCGTCTCTGGAAACACCATATATTTT. The J gene is TRBJ1-3, the V gene TRBV6-1; 7 bases align to TRBD1. CDR1 and CDR2 (germline): MNHNS, SASEGT. The V segment lost 3 bases and the J segment 0 bases; nucleotides outside the gene matches: 5. The CDR3 extends over 16 amino acids.

In the case of this clone: The same CDR3 also results from other DNA sequences found in this sample. The CDR3 region has the DNA TGTGCCAGCAGCCTCACAGGGGATTATGGCTACACCTTC. Amino acid sequence: CASSLTGDYGYTF. The genes are TRBV9 and TRBJ1-2, with TRBD1 identical over 7 bases. The germline gives CDR1 SGDLS, CDR2 YYNGEE. The junction had 5 bases not matched to a gene; V was cut back by 4 bases and J by 5 bases. The CDR3 is 13 residues long.

V gene TRBV6-4 combines with J gene TRBJ1-1; 10 bases match TRBD1. CDR1 is MRHNA, CDR2 SNTAGT, per germline. The CDR3 is made up of 13 amino acids. After removal of 5 bases from V and 5 bases from J, the junction contained 2 bases not matched to a gene. CDR3 DNA sequence: TGTGCCAGCAGTAGGACAGGGGGGACTGAAGCTTTCTTT. Its translation is CASSRTGGTEAFF.

The rearrangement joins TRBV27 to TRBJ2-5; D is ambiguous. The CDR3 is 14 amino acids. The V gene's germline CDR1 is MNHEY and CDR2 SMNVEV (reference sequence). Trimming removed 3 bases from V and 2 bases from J, with 10 bases in between. CDR3 sequence: CASSFLKQQETQYF. The DNA of the CDR3 is TGTGCCAGCAGTTTCTTAAAACAGCAAGAGACCCAGTACTTC.

The rearrangement joins TRBV7-2 to TRBJ2-1; the D call may be TRBD1 or TRBD2 (5 bases each). The germline V gene has CDR1 SGHTA and CDR2 FQGNSA. V was trimmed by 5 bases and J by 6 bases, leaving 14 bases between them. This CDR3 spans 14 amino acids. This CDR3 reads CASSIPGPPNEQFF. In DNA, the CDR3 is TGTGCCAGCAGCATCCCGGGACCCCCCAATGAGCAGTTCTTC.

This rearrangement joins TRBV30 to TRBJ2-7, with D maybe TRBD1 (6 bases). Trimming stripped 5 bases from V and 2 bases from J, with 22 bases between. This CDR3 comprises 16 residues. Germline loops: CDR1 GTSNPN, CDR2 SVGIG (reference sequence). The DNA for the CDR3 is TGTGCCTGGTTTTCCCCCCGGCCGGACAGCCCCTACGAGCAGTACTTC. As protein: CAWFSPRPDSPYEQYF.

Comment on this clone: The germline gene is not matched at one end of the junction; a read error may be the cause. The chain employs TRBV4-1 and TRBJ2-1; 10 bases match TRBD1. The CDR3 consists of 12 residues. Germline CDR1 MGHRA, CDR2 YSYEKL. DNA of the CDR3: TGCGCCAGCAGCCTACCGGGACAGGGGTACGTCTTC. Encoded protein: CASSLPGQGYVF.

In this sample, this clone turned up once. The sample contains more than one DNA sequence encoding this CDR3. The rearrangement links TRBV5-1 to TRBJ1-1, with 10 nucleotides matching TRBD1. Germline assignment: CDR1 SGHRS and CDR2 YFSETQ. CDR3 length equals 14 residues. The trim removed 2 bases at V and 4 bases at J, leaving 2 bases unmatched. CDR3 nucleotide sequence: TGCGCCAGCAGCTTAGGACAGGGGGTCACTGAAGCTTTCTTT. This codes for CASSLGQGVTEAFF.

This chain joins TRBV4-2 and TRBJ1-2; perhaps TRBD1 as D (6 bases). In germline, CDR1 is LGHNA, CDR2 YNFKEQ. V was cut by 1 base and J by 2 bases, with 11 bases left in between. CDR3 size: 15 residues. DNA of the CDR3: TGTGCCAGCAGCCAAGGTAGAGGGGGAAACTATGGCTACACCTTC. Translating it yields CASSQGRGGNYGYTF.